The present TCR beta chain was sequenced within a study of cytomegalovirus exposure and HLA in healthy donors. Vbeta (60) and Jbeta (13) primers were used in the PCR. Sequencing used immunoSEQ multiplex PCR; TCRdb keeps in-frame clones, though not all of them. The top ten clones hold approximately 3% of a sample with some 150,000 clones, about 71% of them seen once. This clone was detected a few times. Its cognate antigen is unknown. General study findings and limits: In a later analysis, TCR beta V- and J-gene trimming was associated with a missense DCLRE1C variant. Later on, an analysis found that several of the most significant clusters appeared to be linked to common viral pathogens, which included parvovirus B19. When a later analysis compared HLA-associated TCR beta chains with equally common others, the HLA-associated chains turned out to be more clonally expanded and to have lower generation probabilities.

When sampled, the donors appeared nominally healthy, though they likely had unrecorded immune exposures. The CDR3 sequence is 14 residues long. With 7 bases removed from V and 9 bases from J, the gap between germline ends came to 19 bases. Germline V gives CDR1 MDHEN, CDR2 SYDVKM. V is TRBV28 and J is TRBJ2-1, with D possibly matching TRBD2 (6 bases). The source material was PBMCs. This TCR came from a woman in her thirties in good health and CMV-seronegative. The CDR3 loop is CASKSGSFGGEQFF. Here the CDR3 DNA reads TGTGCCAGCAAATCGGGGAGTTTCGGGGGTGAGCAGTTCTTC. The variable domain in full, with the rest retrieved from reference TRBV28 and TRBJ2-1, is DVKVTQSSRYLVKRTGEKVFLECVQDMDHENMFWYRQDPGLGLRLIYFSYDVKMKEKGDIPEGYSVSREKKERFSLILESASTNQTSMYLCASKSGSFGGEQFFGPGTRLTVL.